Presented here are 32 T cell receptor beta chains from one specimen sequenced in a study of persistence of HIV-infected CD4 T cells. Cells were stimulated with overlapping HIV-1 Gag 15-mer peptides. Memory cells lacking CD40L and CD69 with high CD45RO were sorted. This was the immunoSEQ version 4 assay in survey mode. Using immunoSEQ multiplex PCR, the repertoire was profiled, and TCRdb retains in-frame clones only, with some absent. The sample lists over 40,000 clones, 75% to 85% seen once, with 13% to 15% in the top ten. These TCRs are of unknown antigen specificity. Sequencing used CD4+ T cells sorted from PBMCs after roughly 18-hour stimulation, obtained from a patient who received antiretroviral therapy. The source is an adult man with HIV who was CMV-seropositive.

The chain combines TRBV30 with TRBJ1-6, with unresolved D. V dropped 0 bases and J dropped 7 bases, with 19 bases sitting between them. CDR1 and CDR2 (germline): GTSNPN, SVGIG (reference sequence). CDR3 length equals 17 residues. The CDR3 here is CAWSVIHISPRNSPLHF. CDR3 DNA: TGTGCCTGGAGTGTTATTCATATATCCCCCCGGAATTCACCCCTCCACTTT.

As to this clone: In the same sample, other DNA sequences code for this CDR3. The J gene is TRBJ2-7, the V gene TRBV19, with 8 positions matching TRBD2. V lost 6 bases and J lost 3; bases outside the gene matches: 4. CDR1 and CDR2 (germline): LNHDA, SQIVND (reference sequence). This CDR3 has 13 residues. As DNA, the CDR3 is TGTGCCAGTAGGCGGGGGGTGAGCTACGAGCAGTACTTC. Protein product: CASRRGVSYEQYF.

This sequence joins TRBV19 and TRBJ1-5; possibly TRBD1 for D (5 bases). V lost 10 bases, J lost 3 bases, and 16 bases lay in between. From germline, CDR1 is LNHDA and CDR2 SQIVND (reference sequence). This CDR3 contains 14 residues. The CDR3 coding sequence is TGTGCCACCCGTCCAGGGCGGAACAATCAGCCCCAGCATTTT. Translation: CATRPGRNNQPQHF.

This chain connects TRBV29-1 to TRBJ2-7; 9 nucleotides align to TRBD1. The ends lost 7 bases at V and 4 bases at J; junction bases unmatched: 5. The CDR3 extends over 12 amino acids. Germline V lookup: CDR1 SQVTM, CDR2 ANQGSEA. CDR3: CSGGDRAYEQYF. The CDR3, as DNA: TGCAGCGGGGGGGACAGGGCTTACGAGCAGTACTTC.

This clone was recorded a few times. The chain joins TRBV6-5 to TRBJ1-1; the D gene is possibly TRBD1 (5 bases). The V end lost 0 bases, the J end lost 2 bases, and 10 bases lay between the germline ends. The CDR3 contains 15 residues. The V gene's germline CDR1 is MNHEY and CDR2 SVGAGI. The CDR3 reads CASSYSGDPNTEAFF. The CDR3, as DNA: TGTGCCAGCAGTTACTCGGGGGACCCTAACACTGAAGCTTTCTTT.

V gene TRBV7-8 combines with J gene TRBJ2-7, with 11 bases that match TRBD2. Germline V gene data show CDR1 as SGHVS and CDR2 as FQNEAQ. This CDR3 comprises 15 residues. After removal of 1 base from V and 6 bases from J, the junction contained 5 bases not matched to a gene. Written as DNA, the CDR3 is TGTGCCAGCAGCTTAGTGGTAGCGGGAGGGGGCGAGCAGTACTTC. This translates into CASSLVVAGGGEQYF.

CDR3 nucleotides: TGCGCCACTAGACACTGGAGCTCCTACGAGCAGTACTTC. As protein: CATRHWSSYEQYF. The V gene is TRBV5-1, the J gene TRBJ2-7; no clear D gene. The ends were cut back, 9 bases at V and 0 bases at J, with 13 bases in the middle. CDR1 is SGHRS, CDR2 YFSETQ, per germline. This CDR3 has 13 amino acids.

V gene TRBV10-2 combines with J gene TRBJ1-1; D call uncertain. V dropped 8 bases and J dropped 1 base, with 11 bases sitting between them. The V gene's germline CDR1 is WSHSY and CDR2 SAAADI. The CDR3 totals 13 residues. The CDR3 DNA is TGCGCCAGCCTCTCGATACCGAACACTGAAGCTTTCTTT. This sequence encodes CASLSIPNTEAFF.

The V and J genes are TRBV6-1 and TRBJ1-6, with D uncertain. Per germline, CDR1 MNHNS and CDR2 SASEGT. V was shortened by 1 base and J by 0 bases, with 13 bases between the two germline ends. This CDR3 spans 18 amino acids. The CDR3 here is CASSEEPAGSSYNSPLHF. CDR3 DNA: TGTGCCAGCAGTGAAGAGCCGGCGGGCAGCTCCTATAATTCACCCCTCCACTTT.

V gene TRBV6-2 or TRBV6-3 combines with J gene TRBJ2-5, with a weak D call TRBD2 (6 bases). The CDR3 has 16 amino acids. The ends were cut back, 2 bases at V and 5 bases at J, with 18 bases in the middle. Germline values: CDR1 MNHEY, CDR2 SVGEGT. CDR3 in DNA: TGTGCCAGCAGTTACGGAGGGCCCCAAATGTGGGAGACCCAGTACTTC. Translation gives CASSYGGPQMWETQYF.

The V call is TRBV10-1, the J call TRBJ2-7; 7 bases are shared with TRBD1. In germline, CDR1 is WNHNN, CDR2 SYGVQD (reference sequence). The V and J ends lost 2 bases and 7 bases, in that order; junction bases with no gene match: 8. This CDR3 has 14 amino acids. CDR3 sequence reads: CASSEDRVWSEQYF. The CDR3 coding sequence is TGCGCCAGCAGTGAGGACAGGGTATGGAGTGAGCAGTACTTC.

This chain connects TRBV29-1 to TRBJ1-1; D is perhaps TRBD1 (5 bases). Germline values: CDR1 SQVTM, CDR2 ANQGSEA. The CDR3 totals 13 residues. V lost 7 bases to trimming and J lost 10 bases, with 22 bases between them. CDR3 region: CSAQELQILGAFF. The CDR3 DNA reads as TGCAGCGCACAGGAACTACAGATCCTTGGAGCTTTCTTT.

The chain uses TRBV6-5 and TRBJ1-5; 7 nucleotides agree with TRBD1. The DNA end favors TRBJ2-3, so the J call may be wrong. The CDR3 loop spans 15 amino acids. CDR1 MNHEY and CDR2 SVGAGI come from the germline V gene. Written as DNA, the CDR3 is TGTGCCACCCTTTCTGACAGGGCTTTTAATCAGCCCCAGTATTTT. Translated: CATLSDRAFNQPQYF.

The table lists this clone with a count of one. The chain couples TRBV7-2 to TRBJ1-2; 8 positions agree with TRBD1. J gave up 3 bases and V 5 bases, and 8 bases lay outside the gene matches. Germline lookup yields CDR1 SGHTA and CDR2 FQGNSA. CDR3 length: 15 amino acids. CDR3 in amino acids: CASSPRGTGYYGYTF. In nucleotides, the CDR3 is TGTGCCAGCAGCCCCAGGGGGACAGGATACTATGGCTACACCTTC.

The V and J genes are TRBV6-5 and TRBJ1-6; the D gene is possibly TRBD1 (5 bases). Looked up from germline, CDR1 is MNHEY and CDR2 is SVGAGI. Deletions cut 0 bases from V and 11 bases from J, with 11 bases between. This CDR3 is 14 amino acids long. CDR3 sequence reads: CASSYSVGGAPLHF. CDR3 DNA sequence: TGTGCCAGCAGTTACTCCGTCGGAGGGGCACCCCTCCACTTT.

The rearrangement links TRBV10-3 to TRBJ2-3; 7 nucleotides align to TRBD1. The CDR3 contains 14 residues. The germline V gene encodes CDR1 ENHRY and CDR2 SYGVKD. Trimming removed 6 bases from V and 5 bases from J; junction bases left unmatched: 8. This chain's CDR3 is CAIRTGERGDTQYF. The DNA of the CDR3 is TGTGCCATCAGAACAGGGGAGAGGGGAGATACGCAGTATTTT.

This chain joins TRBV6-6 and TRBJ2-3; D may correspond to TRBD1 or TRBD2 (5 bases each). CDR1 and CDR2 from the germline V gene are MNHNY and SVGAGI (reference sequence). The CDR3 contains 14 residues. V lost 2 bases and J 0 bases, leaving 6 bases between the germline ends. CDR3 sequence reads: CASSYGDSTDTQYF. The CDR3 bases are TGTGCCAGCAGTTACGGGGACAGCACAGATACGCAGTATTTT.

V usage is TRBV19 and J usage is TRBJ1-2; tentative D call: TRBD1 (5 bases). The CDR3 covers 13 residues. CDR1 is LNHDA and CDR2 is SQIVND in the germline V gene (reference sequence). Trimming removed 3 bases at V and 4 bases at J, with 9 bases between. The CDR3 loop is CASSIGARYGYTF. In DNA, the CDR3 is TGTGCCAGTAGTATCGGGGCCCGCTATGGCTACACCTTC. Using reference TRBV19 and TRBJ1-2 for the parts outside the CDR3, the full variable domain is DGGITQSPKYLFRKEGQNVTLSCEQNLNHDAMYWYRQDPGQGLRLIYYSQIVNDFQKGDIAEGYSVSREKKESFPLTVTSAQKNPTAFYLCASSIGARYGYTFGSGTRLTVV.

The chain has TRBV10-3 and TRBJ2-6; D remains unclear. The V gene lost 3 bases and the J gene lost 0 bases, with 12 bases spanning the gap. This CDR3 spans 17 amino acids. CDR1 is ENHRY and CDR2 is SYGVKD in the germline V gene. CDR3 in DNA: TGTGCCATCAGTGACCACAACATGGTCTCTGGGGCCAACGTCCTGACTTTC. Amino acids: CAISDHNMVSGANVLTF.

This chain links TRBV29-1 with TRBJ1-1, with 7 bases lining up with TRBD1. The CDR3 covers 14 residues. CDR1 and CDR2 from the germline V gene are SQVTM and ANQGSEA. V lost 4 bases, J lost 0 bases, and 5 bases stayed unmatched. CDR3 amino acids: CSVAEGQMNTEAFF. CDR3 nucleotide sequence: TGCAGCGTTGCCGAGGGACAGATGAACACTGAAGCTTTCTTT.

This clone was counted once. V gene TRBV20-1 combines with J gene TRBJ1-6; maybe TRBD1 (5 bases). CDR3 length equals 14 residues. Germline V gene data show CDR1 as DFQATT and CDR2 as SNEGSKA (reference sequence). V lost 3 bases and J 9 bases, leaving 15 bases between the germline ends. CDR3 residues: CSASSDRAFSPLHF. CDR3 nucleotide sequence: TGCAGTGCTAGTAGCGACAGAGCTTTTTCACCCCTCCACTTT.

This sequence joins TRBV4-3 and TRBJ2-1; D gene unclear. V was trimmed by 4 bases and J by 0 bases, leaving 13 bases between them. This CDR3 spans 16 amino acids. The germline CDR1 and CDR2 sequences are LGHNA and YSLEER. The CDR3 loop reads CASSPSTPSSYNEQFF. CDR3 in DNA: TGCGCCAGCAGCCCCTCAACCCCAAGCTCCTACAATGAGCAGTTCTTC.

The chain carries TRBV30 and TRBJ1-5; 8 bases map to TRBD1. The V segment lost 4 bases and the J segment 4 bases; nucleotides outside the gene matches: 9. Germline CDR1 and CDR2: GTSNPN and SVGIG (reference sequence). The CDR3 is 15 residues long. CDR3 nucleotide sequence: TGTGCCTGGAACCCAGGGGGCATTCGGAATCAGCCCCAGCATTTT. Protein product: CAWNPGGIRNQPQHF.

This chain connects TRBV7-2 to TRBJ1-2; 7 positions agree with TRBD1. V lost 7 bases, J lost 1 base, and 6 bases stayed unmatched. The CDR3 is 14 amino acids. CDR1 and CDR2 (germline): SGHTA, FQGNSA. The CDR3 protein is CASKRDRDNYGYTF. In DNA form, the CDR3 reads TGTGCCAGCAAAAGGGACAGAGATAACTATGGCTACACCTTC. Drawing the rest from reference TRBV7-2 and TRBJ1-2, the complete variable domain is GAGVSQSPSNKVTEKGKDVELRCDPISGHTALYWYRQSLGQGLEFLIYFQGNSAPDKSGLPSDRFSAERTGGSVSTLTIQRTQQEDSAVYLCASKRDRDNYGYTFGSGTRLTVV.

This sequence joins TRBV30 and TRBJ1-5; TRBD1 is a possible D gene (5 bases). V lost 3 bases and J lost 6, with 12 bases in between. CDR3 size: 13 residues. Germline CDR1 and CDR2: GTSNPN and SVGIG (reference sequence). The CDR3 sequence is CAWRAGDGQPQHF. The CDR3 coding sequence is TGTGCCTGGAGGGCCGGGGACGGTCAGCCCCAGCATTTT.

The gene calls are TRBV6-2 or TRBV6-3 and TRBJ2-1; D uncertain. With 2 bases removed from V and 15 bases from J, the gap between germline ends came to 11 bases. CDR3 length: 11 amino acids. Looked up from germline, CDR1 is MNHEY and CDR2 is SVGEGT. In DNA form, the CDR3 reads TGTGCCAGCAGTTACGGGATCGGGCTGTTCTTC. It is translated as CASSYGIGLFF.

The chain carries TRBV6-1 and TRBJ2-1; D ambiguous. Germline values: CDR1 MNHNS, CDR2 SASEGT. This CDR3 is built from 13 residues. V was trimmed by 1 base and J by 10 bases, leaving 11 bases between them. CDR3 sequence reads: CASSEESYGEQFF. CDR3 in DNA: TGTGCCAGCAGTGAAGAATCTTATGGGGAGCAGTTCTTC.

CDR3 sequence reads: CASRREPVLNTEAFF. The DNA of the CDR3 is TGTGCCAGCAGGAGGGAACCTGTTCTAAACACTGAAGCTTTCTTT. The V and J genes are TRBV11-2 and TRBJ1-1, with D unresolved. Trimming cost V 6 bases and J 2 bases, with 16 bases left between them. Germline-derived CDR1 and CDR2 are SGHAT and FQNNGV. The CDR3 is 15 amino acids.

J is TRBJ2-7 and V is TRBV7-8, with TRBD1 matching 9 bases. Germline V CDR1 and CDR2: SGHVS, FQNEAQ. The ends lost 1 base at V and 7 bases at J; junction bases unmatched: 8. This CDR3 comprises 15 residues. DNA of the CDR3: TGTGCCAGCAGCTTAGATGGGACAGGGTATGAAGAGCAGTACTTC. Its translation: CASSLDGTGYEEQYF.

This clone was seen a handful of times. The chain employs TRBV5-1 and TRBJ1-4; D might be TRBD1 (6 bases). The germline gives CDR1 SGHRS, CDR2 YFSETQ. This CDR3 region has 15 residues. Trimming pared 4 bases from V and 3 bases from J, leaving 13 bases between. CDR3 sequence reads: CASSPSGQPNEKLFF. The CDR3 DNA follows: TGCGCCAGCAGCCCGTCTGGACAGCCTAATGAAAAACTGTTTTTT.

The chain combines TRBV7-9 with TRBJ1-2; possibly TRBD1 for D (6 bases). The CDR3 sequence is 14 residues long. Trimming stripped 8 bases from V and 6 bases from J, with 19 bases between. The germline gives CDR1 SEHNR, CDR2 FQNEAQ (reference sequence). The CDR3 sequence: CASVMEGGRNGYTF. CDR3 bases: TGTGCCAGCGTTATGGAGGGGGGGCGCAATGGCTACACCTTC.

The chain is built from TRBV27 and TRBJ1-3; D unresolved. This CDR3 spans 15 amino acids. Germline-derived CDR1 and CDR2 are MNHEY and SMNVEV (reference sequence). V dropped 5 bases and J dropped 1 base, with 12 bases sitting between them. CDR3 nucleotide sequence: TGTGCCAGCAGTCCCAGACTGGTTTCTGGAAACACCATATATTTT. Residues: CASSPRLVSGNTIYF.